The 13 T cell receptor beta chains listed next were all sequenced from one sample in a study of T cell clonality in common variable immunodeficiency (dated by TCRdb to the mid-2010s). Libraries were constructed by the immunoSEQ multiplex PCR assay. TCRdb's version of the immuneACCESS table is confined to in-frame rearrangements and falls short of the full clone set. An unresolved V gene accounts for under half of the shortfall where checked; the remainder is of unknown origin. The sample comprises around 15,000 clones, and every one was counted more than once. The ten largest clonotypes hold approximately 12% of the sample. Their recognized antigens are unknown. Results and caveats for the whole study, not just this receptor: Reportedly, TCRbeta sequences from CVID had fewer deletions and N-nucleotide insertions, and highly modified clones with 13 or more V deletions were absent from CVID.

The sequencing input was peripheral blood mononuclear cells. The receptor source for this set is a human donor with common variable immunodeficiency.

This clone was counted ten times or more. The DNA ends 3 residues before the CDR3 does, and the rest of the CDR3 is filled in from the germline J gene. The chain employs TRBV7-9 and TRBJ2-7, with TRBD1 as a possible D gene (5 bases). Trimming removed 5 bases at V and 6 bases at J, with 17 bases between. The CDR3 loop spans 14 amino acids. Germline V gene lookup returns CDR1 SEHNR and CDR2 FQNEAQ (reference sequence). Incomplete CDR3 DNA: TGTGCCAGCAGCCGCGATGGGGTGGGGCTCGAG. Protein: CASSRDGVGLE. The entire CDR3 protein is CASSRDGVGLEQYF.

This clone has only a few counts. Read data end 3 residues before the CDR3 end; the end is taken from the germline J gene. The chain uses TRBV6-2 or TRBV6-3 and TRBJ2-3, with TRBD2 matching 8 bases. Looked up from germline, CDR1 is MNHEY and CDR2 is SVGEGT. Trimming at V came to 4 bases and at J to 2 bases, leaving 5 bases not matched to a gene. The CDR3 is 15 residues long. The covered CDR3 bases are TGTGCCAGCAGTTTTAGCGGGGCCAACACAGATACG. It translates to CASSFSGANTDT. The entire CDR3 reads CASSFSGANTDTQYF.

With regard to this clone: The read ends 3 residues before the CDR3 terminus; that terminus is restored from the germline J gene. The chain recombines TRBV7-2 with TRBJ1-4, with D possibly being TRBD1 (6 bases). This CDR3 spans 15 amino acids. Germline values: CDR1 SGHTA, CDR2 FQGNSA. Trimming pared 0 bases from V and 7 bases from J, leaving 12 bases between. CDR3 in amino acids: CASSLALGAGEKLFF. The sequenced CDR3 bases are TGTGCCAGCAGCTTAGCGCTGGGGGCCGGTGAAAAA.

This clone was detected ten times or more. The CDR3 end lies 3 residues beyond the end of the read and is filled in from the germline J gene. The genes are TRBV7-3 and TRBJ2-2, with a weak D call TRBD2 (6 bases). Germline V gene data show CDR1 as SGHTA and CDR2 as FQGTGA. V lost 5 bases and J lost 5, with 18 bases in between. This CDR3 has 16 residues. The CDR3 loop reads CASSPFMGGGTGELFF. Incomplete CDR3 DNA: TGTGCCAGCAGCCCCTTTATGGGGGGTGGAACCGGGGAG.

For this clone: The read ends 3 residues shy of where the CDR3 ends; the end is completed using the germline J gene. This rearrangement joins TRBV29-1 to TRBJ1-4, with 9 bases that match TRBD1. V gave up 6 bases and J gave up 8 bases; unmatched junction bases: 10. CDR3 length equals 14 residues. Per germline, CDR1 SQVTM and CDR2 ANQGSEA. The DNA read from the CDR3 is TGCAGCGTGGGGTGGACAGGGGCTAGCGAAAAA. Translated: CSVGWTGASEK. The complete CDR3 sequence is CSVGWTGASEKLFF.

This clone was counted ten times or more. The read ends 3 residues before the CDR3 terminus; that terminus is restored from the germline J gene. This sequence joins TRBV5-1 and TRBJ1-2, with D unclear. Germline lookup yields CDR1 SGHRS and CDR2 YFSETQ. Trimming cost V 3 bases and J 2 bases, with 5 bases left between them. The CDR3 has 12 amino acids. Here the CDR3 reads CASSSKNYGYTF. The CDR3 bases that were read are TGCGCCAGCAGCTCAAAAAACTATGGC.

This clone occurred many times. The read comes to an end 3 residues before the CDR3 does, leaving the germline J gene to fill in the end. J is TRBJ1-1 and V is TRBV5-1; possible D gene TRBD1, 5 bases. Germline CDR1 SGHRS, CDR2 YFSETQ. V lost 2 bases to trimming and J lost 4 bases, with 15 bases between them. The CDR3 contains 15 residues. The sequenced CDR3 bases are TGCGCCAGCAGCTTCCAGACAGCTGGTGGCACTGAA. Translating it yields CASSFQTAGGTE. The full CDR3 protein reads CASSFQTAGGTEAFF.

On this clone itself: The CDR3 goes on 3 residues after the read ends, and that part is filled in from the germline J gene. The chain carries TRBV5-1 and TRBJ2-1, with TRBD1 matching 8 bases. The CDR3 has 15 amino acids. Unmatched junction bases numbered 6, after V lost 4 bases and J lost 3 bases. CDR1 is SGHRS, CDR2 YFSETQ, per germline. The CDR3 bases that were read are TGCGCCAGCAGCATACAGGGGGGCGTCTACAATGAG. It yields the protein CASSIQGGVYNE. The whole CDR3 is CASSIQGGVYNEQFF. Looking up the rest from reference TRBV5-1 and TRBJ2-1 gives the full variable domain: KAGVTQTPRYLIKTRGQQVTLSCSPISGHRSVSWYQQTPGQGLQFLFEYFSETQRNKGNFPGRFSGRQFSNSRSEMNVSTLELGDSALYLCASSIQGGVYNEQFFGPGTRLTVL.

This clone showed up just a few times. Read coverage stops 3 residues before the CDR3 terminus; the germline J gene supplies the remainder. This rearrangement joins TRBV2 to TRBJ1-4, with 7 bases aligning to TRBD1. J lost 7 bases, V lost 6 bases, and 8 bases had no gene match. The CDR3 is 14 residues long. Germline V gene lookup returns CDR1 SNHLY and CDR2 FYNNEI. The CDR3 sequence: CASRAQGIGEKLFF. CDR3 DNA, as far as it was read: TGTGCCAGCAGGGCACAGGGGATAGGTGAAAAA.

There are many counts of this clone. The missing CDR3 end, 3 residues past where the read stops, is filled in from the germline J gene. This rearrangement joins TRBV19 to TRBJ2-1, with D tentatively TRBD2 (6 bases). Germline assignment: CDR1 LNHDA and CDR2 SQIVND (reference sequence). The CDR3 runs 17 residues. Trimming pared 3 bases from V and 5 bases from J, leaving 20 bases between. The CDR3 loop reads CASSIGTRGNRNNEQFF. Partial CDR3 DNA: TGTGCCAGTAGTATCGGAACACGCGGGAATCGTAACAATGAG.

Sample share makes this clone medium-sized. The read ends 3 residues early relative to the CDR3; the germline J gene fills the gap. The V call is TRBV18, the J call TRBJ2-6; 8 positions match TRBD1. The CDR3 is 19 amino acids. V dropped 3 bases and J dropped 1; count of bases not matched to a gene: 11. The germline gives CDR1 KGHSH, CDR2 LQKENI. The CDR3 loop is CASSPPLRDRRSGANVLTF. Incomplete CDR3 DNA: TGTGCCAGCTCACCTCCCCTTCGGGACAGGCGGTCTGGGGCCAACGTC.

The CDR3 DNA, read in part, is TGTGCCAGTATCCTCCTGACAGGGGACTATGGC. Its translation: CASILLTGDYG. The entire CDR3 is CASILLTGDYGYTF. The rearrangement joins TRBV19 to TRBJ1-2; 8 bases map to TRBD1. The missing CDR3 end, 3 residues past where the read stops, is filled in from the germline J gene. The J segment lost 3 bases and the V segment lost 7 bases, leaving 7 bases of the junction unmatched. The germline V gene has CDR1 LNHDA and CDR2 SQIVND (reference sequence). The CDR3 contains 14 residues.

This clone was detected a few times. The CDR3 is cut off 3 residues early in the read; its end comes from the germline J gene. The chain combines TRBV7-6 with TRBJ2-7, with 7 nucleotides matching TRBD1. There are 15 residues in the CDR3. V dropped 6 bases and J dropped 0; count of bases not matched to a gene: 8. The germline gives CDR1 SGHVS, CDR2 FNYEAQ. The sequenced part of the CDR3 DNA is TGTGCCAGCAGTCAGCGACAGGGCAGCTCCTACGAG. It is translated as CASSQRQGSSYE. The whole CDR3 sequence is CASSQRQGSSYEQYF.